This T cell receptor beta chain was observed in a study of T cell responses to AZD1222 COVID-19 vaccine. Looking at the study overall: Samples with a second dose at about 4 or about 12 weeks were pooled together. Study-wide points: Elevations in Spike-specific TCR breadth and depth followed administration of two AZD1222 doses. Per reports, nearly half of all spike-specific TCRs target regions that are unmutated in variants.

Trimming removed 4 bases at V and 1 base at J, with 11 bases between. Germline lookup yields CDR1 SGHTS and CDR2 YDEGEE. This CDR3 is built from 15 residues. Profiling relied on immunoSEQ multiplex PCR, and the TCRdb table lists in-frame clones only, not all of them. The sample consists of some 200,000 clones, 90% to 95% of them appearing once. This clone occurred once. Its specificity is unknown. The source material was peripheral blood, sampled on day 0 of AZD1222 vaccination. This sequence was found in an adult in good health. The J gene is TRBJ1-4, the V gene TRBV5-8; weak D call: TRBD1 (5 bases). The DNA for the CDR3 is TGTGCCAGCAGCCCTGGTGACAGAACTAATGAAAAACTGTTTTTT. Amino acids: CASSPGDRTNEKLFF.